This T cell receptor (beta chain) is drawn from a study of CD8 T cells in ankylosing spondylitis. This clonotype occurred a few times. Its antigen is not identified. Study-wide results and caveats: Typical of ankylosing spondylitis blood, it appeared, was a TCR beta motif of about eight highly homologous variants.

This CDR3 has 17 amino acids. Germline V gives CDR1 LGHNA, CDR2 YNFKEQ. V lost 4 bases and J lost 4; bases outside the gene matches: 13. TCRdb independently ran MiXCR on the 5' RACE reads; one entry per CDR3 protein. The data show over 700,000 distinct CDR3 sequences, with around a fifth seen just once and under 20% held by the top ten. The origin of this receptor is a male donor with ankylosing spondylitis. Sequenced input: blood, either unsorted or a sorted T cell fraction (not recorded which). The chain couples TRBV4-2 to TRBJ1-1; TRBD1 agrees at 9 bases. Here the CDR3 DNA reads TGTGCCAGCAGCCTAGGGACAGGGACAGAATGGGCCACTGAAGCTTTCTTT. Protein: CASSLGTGTEWATEAFF.